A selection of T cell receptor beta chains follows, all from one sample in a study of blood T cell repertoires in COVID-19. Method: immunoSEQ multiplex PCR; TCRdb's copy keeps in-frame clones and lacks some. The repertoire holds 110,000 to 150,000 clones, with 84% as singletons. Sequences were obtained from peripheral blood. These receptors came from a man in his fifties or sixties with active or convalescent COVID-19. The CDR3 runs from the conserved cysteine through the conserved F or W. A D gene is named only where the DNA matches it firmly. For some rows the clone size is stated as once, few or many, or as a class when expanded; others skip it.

DNA: TGTGCCAGCAGCTTCGGGAGAGGGGAGACCCAGTACTTC
CDR3: CASSFGRGETQYF
D: -
J: TRBJ2-5
size: -
V: TRBV7-2

DNA: TGCGCCAGCAGCCAGGGACGGGAGGGCTCCTACGAGCAGTACTTC
CDR3: CASSQGREGSYEQYF
D: TRBD2
J: TRBJ2-7
size: -
V: TRBV4-3

DNA: TGTGCCAGCAGCTTAACATTCAGCTCCTACAATGAGCAGTTCTTC
CDR3: CASSLTFSSYNEQFF
D: -
J: TRBJ2-1
size: -
V: TRBV7-9

DNA: TGCGCCAGCAGCTTGGGGCCAAGAGGAACTGAAGCTTTCTTT
CDR3: CASSLGPRGTEAFF
D: -
J: TRBJ1-1
size: -
V: TRBV5-1

DNA: TGTGCCATCAGTGACTCTTCCAGGGAAGACTATGGCTACACCTTC
CDR3: CAISDSSREDYGYTF
D: -
J: TRBJ1-2
size: -
V: TRBV10-3

DNA: TGTGCCAGCAGTTTCGGCGGTCCCGGTCAGCCCCAGCATTTT
CDR3: CASSFGGPGQPQHF
D: -
J: TRBJ1-5
size: many
V: TRBV27

DNA: TGCGCCAGCACGGGTATTGGGAGCACAGATACGCAGTATTTT
CDR3: CASTGIGSTDTQYF
D: -
J: TRBJ2-3
size: -
V: TRBV10-2

DNA: TGTGCCAGCAGCTTCGCAGGGGGCCCGCCCTACGAGCAGTACTTC
CDR3: CASSFAGGPPYEQYF
D: TRBD1
J: TRBJ2-7
size: -
V: TRBV5-8

DNA: TGTGCCAGCAGTATAAGCGCACCCTACAATGAGCAGTTCTTC
CDR3: CASSISAPYNEQFF
D: -
J: TRBJ2-1
size: once
V: TRBV27

DNA: TGTGCCAGCTCCTCAGGGGTAGGACCTGAAGCTTTCTTT
CDR3: CASSSGVGPEAFF
D: -
J: TRBJ1-1
size: few
V: TRBV9

DNA: TGTGCCAGCAGTCGGGCAGGGGAGAACTATGGCTACACCTTC
CDR3: CASSRAGENYGYTF
D: -
J: TRBJ1-2
size: -
V: TRBV6-2/TRBV6-3

DNA: TGTGCCAGCAGTTTATCAAGCGGGGCTGGCTACACCTTC
CDR3: CASSLSSGAGYTF
D: -
J: TRBJ1-2
size: -
V: TRBV27

DNA: TGTGCCAGCAGCCAAGGAGCCCTAATCTCCTCTGGAAACACCATATATTTT
CDR3: CASSQGALISSGNTIYF
D: -
J: TRBJ1-3
size: -
V: TRBV14

DNA: TGCGCCAGCAGCCAAGACCTGGCCAACTATGGCTACACCTTC
CDR3: CASSQDLANYGYTF
D: -
J: TRBJ1-2
size: -
V: TRBV4-3

DNA: TGTGCCAGCAGACAGAGCTCCTACAATGAGCAGTTCTTC
CDR3: CASRQSSYNEQFF
D: -
J: TRBJ2-1
size: -
V: TRBV7-9

DNA: TGCGCTACTCAACCGGGACAGGGGTACGAGCAGTACTTC
CDR3: CATQPGQGYEQYF
D: TRBD1
J: TRBJ2-7
size: -
V: TRBV10-1

DNA: TGTGCCAGCAGTCGGGGACAGCCCGAGGGCATTCAGTACTTC
CDR3: CASSRGQPEGIQYF
D: TRBD1
J: TRBJ2-4
size: -
V: TRBV6-2/TRBV6-3

DNA: TGTGCCAGCACCAGCAATGGAGCTGAAGCTTTCTTT
CDR3: CASTSNGAEAFF
D: -
J: TRBJ1-1
size: -
V: TRBV6-5

DNA: TGTGCCAGCAGCACTCGGGACAGCGGTTTTAACTATGGCTACACCTTC
CDR3: CASSTRDSGFNYGYTF
D: TRBD1
J: TRBJ1-2
size: -
V: TRBV5-6

DNA: TGTGCCAGCAGCCCGCCTGCGGGACGATTGTTGGAGACCCAGTACTTC
CDR3: CASSPPAGRLLETQYF
D: -
J: TRBJ2-5
size: few
V: TRBV7-9

DNA: TGTGCCAGCATGTTTCAGGGAACGAACACCGGGGAGCTGTTTTTT
CDR3: CASMFQGTNTGELFF
D: -
J: TRBJ2-2
size: -
V: TRBV2

DNA: TGTGCCAGCAGTGAAGATAATAATTCACCCCTCCACTTT
CDR3: CASSEDNNSPLHF
D: -
J: TRBJ1-6
size: -
V: TRBV6-1

DNA: TGCGCCAGCAGCTTGGGAATAGCGGGAGGGCCGGAGACCCAGTACTTC
CDR3: CASSLGIAGGPETQYF
D: TRBD2
J: TRBJ2-5
size: -
V: TRBV5-1

DNA: TGTGCCAGCAGGTCTCGAGGGGGGGCTCAGCCCCAGCATTTT
CDR3: CASRSRGGAQPQHF
D: -
J: TRBJ1-5
size: -
V: TRBV2

DNA: TGTGCCAGCAGTCTCAGCGGGAGTTATGGGGCCAACGTCCTGACTTTC
CDR3: CASSLSGSYGANVLTF
D: TRBD2
J: TRBJ2-6
size: -
V: TRBV7-6

DNA: TGTGCCAGCAGCCCCAGGACAGGGCCTAACTATGGCTACACCTTC
CDR3: CASSPRTGPNYGYTF
D: TRBD1
J: TRBJ1-2
size: -
V: TRBV9

DNA: TGTGCCAGCAGCCAAGATTGGGACAGTAACTATGGCTACACCTTC
CDR3: CASSQDWDSNYGYTF
D: TRBD1
J: TRBJ1-2
size: -
V: TRBV3-1/TRBV3-2

DNA: TGTGCCAGTACAACAGCCTCCTACAATGAGCAGTTCTTC
CDR3: CASTTASYNEQFF
D: -
J: TRBJ2-1
size: -
V: TRBV19

DNA: TGTGCCAGTAGCCCAGGAGGTGGAGATTCACCCCTCCACTTT
CDR3: CASSPGGGDSPLHF
D: -
J: TRBJ1-6
size: -
V: TRBV19

DNA: TGTGCCACCAGTGACTCGGGACAGGGGATCTTCGGGGAGCTGTTTTTT
CDR3: CATSDSGQGIFGELFF
D: TRBD1
J: TRBJ2-2
size: -
V: TRBV24-1

DNA: TGTGCCTGGAGTGTAAGCCCAGATACGCAGTATTTT
CDR3: CAWSVSPDTQYF
D: -
J: TRBJ2-3
size: -
V: TRBV30

DNA: TGTGCCAGCAGCTTCAACACCTACGAGCAGTACTTC
CDR3: CASSFNTYEQYF
D: -
J: TRBJ2-7
size: -
V: TRBV5-5

DNA: TGTGCCAGCAGCGGGGGGACTAGCGGGGTAGATGAGCAGTTCTTC
CDR3: CASSGGTSGVDEQFF
D: TRBD2
J: TRBJ2-1
size: once
V: TRBV5-4

DNA: TGTGCCAGCAGCTTAGATCCGGGGGGATCTGGAAACACCATATATTTT
CDR3: CASSLDPGGSGNTIYF
D: -
J: TRBJ1-3
size: -
V: TRBV5-4

DNA: TGTGCCAGCAGCTCCCGACTAGCCCGAAGCTCCTACAATGAGCAGTTCTTC
CDR3: CASSSRLARSSYNEQFF
D: TRBD2
J: TRBJ2-1
size: -
V: TRBV7-9

DNA: TGTGCCAGCAGTGAGGGGCGGGGGACGTACCAAGAGACCCAGTACTTC
CDR3: CASSEGRGTYQETQYF
D: TRBD2
J: TRBJ2-5
size: few
V: TRBV25-1

DNA: TGTGCCAGCAGTTTCGAGTCTGGAAACACCATATATTTT
CDR3: CASSFESGNTIYF
D: -
J: TRBJ1-3
size: -
V: TRBV6-5

DNA: TGTGCCAGCAGCTTAAATCAGGGAAACGGCTACACCTTC
CDR3: CASSLNQGNGYTF
D: -
J: TRBJ1-2
size: -
V: TRBV7-9

DNA: TGCGCCAGCAGCTCACGACAGGGCGGCACAGATACGCAGTATTTT
CDR3: CASSSRQGGTDTQYF
D: TRBD1
J: TRBJ2-3
size: -
V: TRBV5-1

DNA: TGTGCCAGTAGATCTCGGACTAGCGGGACCTACAATGAGCAGTTCTTC
CDR3: CASRSRTSGTYNEQFF
D: TRBD2
J: TRBJ2-1
size: -
V: TRBV19

DNA: TGCGCCAGCAGCTTCTATGGCTACACCTTC
CDR3: CASSFYGYTF
D: -
J: TRBJ1-2
size: -
V: TRBV10-1

DNA: TGTGCCAGTAGTATAGGGGGCAGGGCTAGCACAGATACGCAGTATTTT
CDR3: CASSIGGRASTDTQYF
D: -
J: TRBJ2-3
size: -
V: TRBV19

DNA: TGTGCCAGCAGCCCTACAGAGGGATACTATGGCTACACCTTC
CDR3: CASSPTEGYYGYTF
D: -
J: TRBJ1-2
size: few
V: TRBV6-2/TRBV6-3

DNA: TGTGCCTGGAGTGCCGGAGGATCGATCTCAGGTGAGCAGTTCTTC
CDR3: CAWSAGGSISGEQFF
D: -
J: TRBJ2-1
size: -
V: TRBV30

DNA: TGTGCCAGCTCACCACCGGGCAGGGCGACTGAAGCTTTCTTT
CDR3: CASSPPGRATEAFF
D: -
J: TRBJ1-1
size: few
V: TRBV18

DNA: TGTGCCAGCAGCCGGCCAGGGGGATTGAACACCGGGGAGCTGTTTTTT
CDR3: CASSRPGGLNTGELFF
D: TRBD1
J: TRBJ2-2
size: -
V: TRBV7-2

DNA: TGTGCCAGCAGCTCGAAACGACAGGCTGGCTATGGCTACACCTTC
CDR3: CASSSKRQAGYGYTF
D: -
J: TRBJ1-2
size: few
V: TRBV7-2

DNA: TGCGCCAGCAGCTTGGGGACTAGCGGGGGGCAAGAGACCCAGTACTTC
CDR3: CASSLGTSGGQETQYF
D: TRBD2
J: TRBJ2-5
size: -
V: TRBV5-1

DNA: TGTGCCAGCAGCCAGGGGGCGGGAAACACCATATATTTT
CDR3: CASSQGAGNTIYF
D: -
J: TRBJ1-3
size: -
V: TRBV3-1/TRBV3-2

DNA: TGTGCCAGCAGCGAGGGTGTGAACTATGGCTACACCTTC
CDR3: CASSEGVNYGYTF
D: -
J: TRBJ1-2
size: -
V: TRBV11-3

DNA: TGCGCCAGCAGCCAAGATCGAAGTAGCGGGACAGGGGGCGGCTATGGCTACACCTTC
CDR3: CASSQDRSSGTGGGYGYTF
D: TRBD1
J: TRBJ1-2
size: -
V: TRBV4-1

DNA: TGTGCCAGCAGTCCCGGACAGGGCACCCAGCATTTT
CDR3: CASSPGQGTQHF
D: TRBD1
J: TRBJ1-5
size: -
V: TRBV6-2/TRBV6-3

DNA: TGTGCCAGCGCCCCACTAGCGGGTGCCCGTAGTGAGCAGTTCTTC
CDR3: CASAPLAGARSEQFF
D: TRBD2
J: TRBJ2-1
size: few
V: TRBV2

DNA: TGTGCCTGGTCTGACGGGCGGGGGGGCGATACGCAGTATTTT
CDR3: CAWSDGRGGDTQYF
D: TRBD2
J: TRBJ2-3
size: few
V: TRBV30

DNA: TGTGCCAGCAGCCGCGCGGTAACACTAGGGGATACGCAGTATTTT
CDR3: CASSRAVTLGDTQYF
D: -
J: TRBJ2-3
size: -
V: TRBV7-2

DNA: TGTGCCAGCAGTTTTTTGGATAGCGGGGCGCGGATCTTC
CDR3: CASSFLDSGARIF
D: TRBD2
J: TRBJ2-1
size: -
V: TRBV12-3/TRBV12-4